What follows describes a single T cell receptor beta chain. With 4 bases removed from V and 1 base from J, the gap between germline ends came to 14 bases. Germline loops: CDR1 SGDLS, CDR2 YYNGEE. This CDR3 has 15 amino acids. The sample originates from a study of blood T cell repertoires in COVID-19. The protocol was immunoSEQ multiplex PCR, while the TCRdb copy is restricted to in-frame clones and leaves out a portion. Altogether about 180,000 clones are present, around 88% being singletons, with the ten largest covering 4% to 5%. The chain employs TRBV9 and TRBJ2-5; a weak D match, TRBD2 (6 bases). Sequenced material: peripheral blood. This TCR was sampled from a woman in her twenties or thirties with acute or convalescent COVID-19. CDR3 bases: TGTGCCAGCAGCCCTAACGGCGGGGCCCAAGAGACCCAGTACTTC. This translates into CASSPNGGAQETQYF.